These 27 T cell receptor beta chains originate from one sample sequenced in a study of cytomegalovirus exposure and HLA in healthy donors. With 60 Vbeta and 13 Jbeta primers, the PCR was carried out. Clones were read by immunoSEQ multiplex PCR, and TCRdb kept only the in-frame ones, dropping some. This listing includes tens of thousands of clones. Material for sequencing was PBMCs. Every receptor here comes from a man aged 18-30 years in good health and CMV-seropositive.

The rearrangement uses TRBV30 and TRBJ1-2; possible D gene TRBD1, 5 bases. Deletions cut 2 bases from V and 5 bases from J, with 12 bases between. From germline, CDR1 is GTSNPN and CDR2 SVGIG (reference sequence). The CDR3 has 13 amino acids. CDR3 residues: CAWSRWGKYGYTF. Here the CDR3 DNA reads TGTGCCTGGAGTAGATGGGGCAAGTATGGCTACACCTTC.

Written as DNA, the CDR3 is TGTGCCAGCAGCTCTGACCAGGTGGGGCAGTACTTC. This encodes CASSSDQVGQYF. V is TRBV7-6 and J is TRBJ2-7, with D unresolved. This CDR3 comprises 12 residues. Germline values: CDR1 SGHVS, CDR2 FNYEAQ. V was shortened by 4 bases and J by 9 bases, with 13 bases between the two germline ends.

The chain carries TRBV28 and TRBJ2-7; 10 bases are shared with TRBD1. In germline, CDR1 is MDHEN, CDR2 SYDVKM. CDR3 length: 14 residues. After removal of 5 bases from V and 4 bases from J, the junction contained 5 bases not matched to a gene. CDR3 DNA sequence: TGTGCCAGCAGTCAGACAGGGGGCTGGTACGAGCAGTACTTC. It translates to CASSQTGGWYEQYF. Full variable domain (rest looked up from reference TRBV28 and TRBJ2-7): DVKVTQSSRYLVKRTGEKVFLECVQDMDHENMFWYRQDPGLGLRLIYFSYDVKMKEKGDIPEGYSVSREKKERFSLILESASTNQTSMYLCASSQTGGWYEQYFGPGTRLTVT.

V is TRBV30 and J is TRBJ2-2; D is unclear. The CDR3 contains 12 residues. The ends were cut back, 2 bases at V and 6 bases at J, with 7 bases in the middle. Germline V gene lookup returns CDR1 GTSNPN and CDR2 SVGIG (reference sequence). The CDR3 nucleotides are TGTGCCTGGAGTCCCCTTGCCGGGGAGCTGTTTTTT. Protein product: CAWSPLAGELFF.

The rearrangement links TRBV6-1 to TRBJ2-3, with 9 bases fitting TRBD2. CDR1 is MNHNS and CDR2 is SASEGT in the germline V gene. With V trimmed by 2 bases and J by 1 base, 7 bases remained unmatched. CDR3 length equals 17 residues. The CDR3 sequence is CASSEWGSGGGTDTQYF. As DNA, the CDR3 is TGTGCCAGCAGTGAATGGGGTAGCGGGGGAGGCACAGATACGCAGTATTTT.

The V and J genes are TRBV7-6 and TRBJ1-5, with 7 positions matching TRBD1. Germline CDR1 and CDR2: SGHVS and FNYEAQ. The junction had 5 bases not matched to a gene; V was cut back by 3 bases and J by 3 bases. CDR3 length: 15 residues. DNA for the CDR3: TGTGCCAGCAGCTTGACAGGGCTTTTCAATCAGCCCCAGCATTTT. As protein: CASSLTGLFNQPQHF.

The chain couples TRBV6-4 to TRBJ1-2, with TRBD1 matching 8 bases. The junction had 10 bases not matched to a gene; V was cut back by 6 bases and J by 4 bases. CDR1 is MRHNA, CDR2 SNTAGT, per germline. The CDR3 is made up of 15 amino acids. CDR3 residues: CASSAGQGGSYGYTF. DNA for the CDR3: TGTGCCAGCAGCGCTGGACAGGGAGGAAGCTATGGCTACACCTTC.

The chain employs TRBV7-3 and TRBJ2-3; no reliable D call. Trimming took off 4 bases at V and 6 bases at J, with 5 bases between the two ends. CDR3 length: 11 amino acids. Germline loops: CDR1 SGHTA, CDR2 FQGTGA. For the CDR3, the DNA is TGTGCCAGCAGCTCGTCGGATACGCAGTATTTT. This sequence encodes CASSSSDTQYF.

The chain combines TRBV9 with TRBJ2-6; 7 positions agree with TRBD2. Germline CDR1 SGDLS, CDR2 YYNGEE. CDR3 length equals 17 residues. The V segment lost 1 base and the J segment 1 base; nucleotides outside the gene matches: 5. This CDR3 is CASSVSTGGSGANVLTF. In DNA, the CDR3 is TGTGCCAGCAGCGTATCTACCGGGGGGTCTGGGGCCAACGTCCTGACTTTC.

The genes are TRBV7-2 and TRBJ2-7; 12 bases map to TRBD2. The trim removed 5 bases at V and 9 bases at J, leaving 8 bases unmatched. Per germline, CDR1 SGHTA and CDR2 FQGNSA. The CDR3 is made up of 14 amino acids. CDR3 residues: CASSVRLAGDAQYF. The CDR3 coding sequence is TGTGCCAGCAGCGTAAGACTAGCGGGAGATGCGCAGTACTTC.

The CDR3 region is CASSPGGGDGDTQYF. DNA for the CDR3: TGCGCCAGCAGCCCCGGCGGGGGGGATGGGGATACGCAGTATTTT. V is TRBV5-1 and J is TRBJ2-3; 9 bases fit TRBD2. V lost 4 bases and J lost 6; bases outside the gene matches: 9. The CDR3 is made up of 15 amino acids. The germline CDR1 and CDR2 sequences are SGHRS and YFSETQ.

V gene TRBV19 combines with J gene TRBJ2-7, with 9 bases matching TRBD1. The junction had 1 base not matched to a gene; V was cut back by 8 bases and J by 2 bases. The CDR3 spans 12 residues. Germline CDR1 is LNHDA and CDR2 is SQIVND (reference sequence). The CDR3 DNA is TGTGCCAGTCGACAGGGGGCCTACGAGCAGTACTTC. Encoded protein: CASRQGAYEQYF.

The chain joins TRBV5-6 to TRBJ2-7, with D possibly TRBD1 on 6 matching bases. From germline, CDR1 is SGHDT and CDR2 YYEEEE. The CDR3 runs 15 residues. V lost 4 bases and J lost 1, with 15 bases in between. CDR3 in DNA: TGTGCCAGCAGCCCACAGGGTCGGGTATCCTACGAGCAGTACTTC. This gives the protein CASSPQGRVSYEQYF.

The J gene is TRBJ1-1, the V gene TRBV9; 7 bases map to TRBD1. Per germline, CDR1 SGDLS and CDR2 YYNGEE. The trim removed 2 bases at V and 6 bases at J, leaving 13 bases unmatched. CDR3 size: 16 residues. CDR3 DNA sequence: TGTGCCAGCAGCGTTGTGACAGGGACTCATGCGGCTGAAGCTTTCTTT. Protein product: CASSVVTGTHAAEAFF.

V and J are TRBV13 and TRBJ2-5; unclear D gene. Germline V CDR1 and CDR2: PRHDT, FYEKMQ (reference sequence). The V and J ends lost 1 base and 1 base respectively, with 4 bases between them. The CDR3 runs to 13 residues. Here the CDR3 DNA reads TGTGCCAGCAGCTTAGACGGCCAAGAGACCCAGTACTTC. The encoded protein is CASSLDGQETQYF.

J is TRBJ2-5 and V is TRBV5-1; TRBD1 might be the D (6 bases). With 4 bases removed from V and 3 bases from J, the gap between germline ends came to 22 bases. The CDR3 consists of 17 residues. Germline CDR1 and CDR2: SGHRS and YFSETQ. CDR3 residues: CASSELLTGPRKETQYF. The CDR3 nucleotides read TGCGCCAGCAGCGAATTACTAACAGGGCCTAGGAAAGAGACCCAGTACTTC.

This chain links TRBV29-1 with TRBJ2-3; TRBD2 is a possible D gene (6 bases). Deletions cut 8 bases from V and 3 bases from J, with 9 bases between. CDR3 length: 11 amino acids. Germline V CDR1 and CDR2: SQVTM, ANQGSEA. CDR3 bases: TGCAGCTCCGGGGGAACAGATACGCAGTATTTT. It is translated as CSSGGTDTQYF.

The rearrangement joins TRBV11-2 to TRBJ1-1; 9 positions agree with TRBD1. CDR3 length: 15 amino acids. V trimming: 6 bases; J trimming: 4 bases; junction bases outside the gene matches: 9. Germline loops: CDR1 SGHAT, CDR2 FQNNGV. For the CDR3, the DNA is TGTGCCAGCAGTCAAAACAGGGGGCTGACCACTGAAGCTTTCTTT. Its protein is CASSQNRGLTTEAFF.

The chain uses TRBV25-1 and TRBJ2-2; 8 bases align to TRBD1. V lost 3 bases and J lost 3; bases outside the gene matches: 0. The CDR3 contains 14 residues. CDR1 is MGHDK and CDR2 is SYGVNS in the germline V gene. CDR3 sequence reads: CASSEDRDTGELFF. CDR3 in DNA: TGTGCCAGCAGTGAGGACAGGGACACCGGGGAGCTGTTTTTT.

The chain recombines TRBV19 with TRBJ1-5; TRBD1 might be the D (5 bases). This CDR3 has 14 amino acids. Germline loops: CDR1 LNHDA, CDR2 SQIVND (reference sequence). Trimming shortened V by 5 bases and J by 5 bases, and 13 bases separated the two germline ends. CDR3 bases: TGTGCCAGTAGTTCCCGACAGCCAGATCAGCCCCAGCATTTT. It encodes CASSSRQPDQPQHF.

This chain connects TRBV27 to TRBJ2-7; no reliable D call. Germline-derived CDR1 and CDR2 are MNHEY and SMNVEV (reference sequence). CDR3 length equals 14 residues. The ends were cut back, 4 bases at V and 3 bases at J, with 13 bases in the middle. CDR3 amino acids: CASSSYGNRYEQYF. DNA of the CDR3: TGTGCCAGCAGTTCCTATGGTAACCGCTACGAGCAGTACTTC.

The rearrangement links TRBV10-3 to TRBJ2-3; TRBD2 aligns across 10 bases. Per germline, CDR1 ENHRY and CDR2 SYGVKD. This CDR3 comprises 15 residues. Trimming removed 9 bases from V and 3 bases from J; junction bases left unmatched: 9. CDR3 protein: CAISLAGARTDTQYF. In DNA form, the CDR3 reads TGTGCCATTTCCCTAGCGGGGGCTAGGACAGATACGCAGTATTTT.

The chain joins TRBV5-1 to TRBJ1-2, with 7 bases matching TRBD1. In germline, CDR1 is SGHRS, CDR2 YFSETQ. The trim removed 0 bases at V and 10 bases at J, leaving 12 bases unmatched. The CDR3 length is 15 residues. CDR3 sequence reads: CASSLVIGQAGDYTF. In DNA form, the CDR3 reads TGCGCCAGCAGCTTGGTTATAGGACAGGCGGGTGACTACACCTTC.

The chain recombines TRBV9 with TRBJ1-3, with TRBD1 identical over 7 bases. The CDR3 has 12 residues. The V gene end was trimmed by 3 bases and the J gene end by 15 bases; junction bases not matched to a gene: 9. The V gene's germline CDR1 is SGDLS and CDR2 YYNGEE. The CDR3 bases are TGTGCCAGCAGCGCCCGGGACAGTGCCAAATATTTT. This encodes CASSARDSAKYF.

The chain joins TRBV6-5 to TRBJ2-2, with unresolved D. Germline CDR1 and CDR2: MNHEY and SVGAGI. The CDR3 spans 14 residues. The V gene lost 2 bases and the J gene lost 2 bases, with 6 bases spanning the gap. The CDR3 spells CASSYTVNTGELFF. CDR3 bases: TGTGCCAGCAGTTACACAGTTAACACCGGGGAGCTGTTTTTT.

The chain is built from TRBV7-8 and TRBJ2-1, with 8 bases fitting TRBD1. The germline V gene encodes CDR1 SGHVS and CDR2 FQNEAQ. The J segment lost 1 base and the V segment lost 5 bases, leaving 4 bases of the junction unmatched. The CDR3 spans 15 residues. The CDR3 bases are TGTGCCAGCAGCCTAACAGGGGGGTCCTACAATGAGCAGTTCTTC. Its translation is CASSLTGGSYNEQFF.

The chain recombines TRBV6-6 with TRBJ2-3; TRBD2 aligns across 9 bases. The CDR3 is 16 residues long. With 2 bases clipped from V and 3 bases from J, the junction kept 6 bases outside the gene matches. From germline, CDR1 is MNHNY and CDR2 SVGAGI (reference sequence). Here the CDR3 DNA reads TGTGCCAGCAGTTACAGGGGTAGCGGGAGTACAGATACGCAGTATTTT. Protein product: CASSYRGSGSTDTQYF.